The T cell receptor (beta chain) described here comes from a study of blood T cell repertoires in COVID-19. The CDR3 is 14 amino acids. J gave up 13 bases and V 0 bases, and 9 bases lay outside the gene matches. The germline V gene encodes CDR1 SNHLY and CDR2 FYNNEI. Here immunoSEQ multiplex PCR was the method, and the copy in TCRdb shows in-frame clones only, minus some. The data contain about 270,000 clones, roughly 86% of them singletons. The sequencing input was PBMCs or T cells enriched from blood (not recorded which). This receptor was identified in a woman between 18 and 29 years old who had recovered from COVID-19. The V gene is TRBV2, the J gene TRBJ1-2, with 9 bases identical to TRBD1. This CDR3 reads CASSEAPDRGVGTF. CDR3 nucleotides: TGTGCCAGCAGTGAAGCGCCGGACAGGGGAGTCGGCACCTTC.